This TCR beta chain was captured by sequencing in a study of cytomegalovirus exposure and HLA in healthy donors. Study-wide points: Sequencing likely caused a cluster of highly shared sequence variants. It was 164 TCR beta chains that were listed as cytomegalovirus-associated.

Germline V lookup: CDR1 MDHEN, CDR2 SYDVKM. This CDR3 is built from 15 residues. V was pared by 2 bases and J by 3 bases, with 14 bases between. PCR primers comprised 60 Vbeta and 13 Jbeta primers. Using immunoSEQ multiplex PCR, the repertoire was profiled, and TCRdb retains in-frame clones only, with some absent. The profile shows some 200,000 clones, over 70% of them singletons. In its sample, this clone was seen once. The antigen is unknown. Sequences were obtained from PBMCs. The source of this sequence is a woman aged 55-70 years in good health and CMV-seropositive. This chain uses TRBV28 with TRBJ2-7, with TRBD1 as a possible D gene (6 bases). The CDR3 region is CASSLRGGASYEQYF. CDR3 coding DNA: TGTGCCAGCAGTTTACGTGGGGGCGCAAGCTACGAGCAGTACTTC. Full variable domain (rest looked up from reference TRBV28 and TRBJ2-7): DVKVTQSSRYLVKRTGEKVFLECVQDMDHENMFWYRQDPGLGLRLIYFSYDVKMKEKGDIPEGYSVSREKKERFSLILESASTNQTSMYLCASSLRGGASYEQYFGPGTRLTVT.